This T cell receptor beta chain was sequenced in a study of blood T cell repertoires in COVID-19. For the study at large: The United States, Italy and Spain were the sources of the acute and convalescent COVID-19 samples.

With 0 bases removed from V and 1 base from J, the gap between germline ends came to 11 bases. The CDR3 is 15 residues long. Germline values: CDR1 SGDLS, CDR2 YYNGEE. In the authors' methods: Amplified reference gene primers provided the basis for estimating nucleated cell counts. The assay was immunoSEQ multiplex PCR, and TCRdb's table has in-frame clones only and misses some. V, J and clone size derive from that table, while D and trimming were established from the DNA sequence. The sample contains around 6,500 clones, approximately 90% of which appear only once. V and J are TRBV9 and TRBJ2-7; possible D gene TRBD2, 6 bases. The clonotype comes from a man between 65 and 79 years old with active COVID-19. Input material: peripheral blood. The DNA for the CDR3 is TGTGCCAGCAGCGTAGGTACAGGACTATCCTACGAGCAGTACTTC. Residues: CASSVGTGLSYEQYF.